What follows is one TCR beta chain and its context. The data derive from a study of blood T cell repertoires in COVID-19. Turning to the study itself: Spain, Italy and the United States supplied samples that represented acute and convalescent COVID-19.

Original analysis: Reference gene primer amplification in the assay estimated nucleated cell counts. The method was immunoSEQ multiplex PCR; TCRdb's version includes in-frame clones alone and lacks a portion of them. Clonal size and the V and J genes are those of that table, whereas D and trimming came from the DNA. Counted here are hundreds of thousands of clones, roughly 90% occurring once; the ten biggest clones make up 4%. Germline V lookup: CDR1 GTSNPN, CDR2 SVGIG (reference sequence). V lost 1 base, J lost 5 bases, and 5 bases stayed unmatched. This CDR3 comprises 14 residues. The sequence was obtained from a woman in her 50s with active or convalescent COVID-19. Material for sequencing was peripheral blood. The genes are TRBV30 and TRBJ2-7, with TRBD1 identical over 10 bases. The CDR3 spells CAWSGDRGRDEQYF. DNA of the CDR3: TGTGCCTGGAGTGGCGACAGGGGGCGCGACGAGCAGTACTTC.